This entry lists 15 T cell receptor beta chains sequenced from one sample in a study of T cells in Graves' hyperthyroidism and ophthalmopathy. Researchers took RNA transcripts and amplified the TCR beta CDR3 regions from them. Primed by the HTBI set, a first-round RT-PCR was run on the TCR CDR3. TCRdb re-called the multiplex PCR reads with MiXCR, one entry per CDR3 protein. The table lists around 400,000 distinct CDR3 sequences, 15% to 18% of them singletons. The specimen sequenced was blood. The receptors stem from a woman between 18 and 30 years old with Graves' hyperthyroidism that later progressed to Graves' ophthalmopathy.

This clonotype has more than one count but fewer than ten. CDR3 nucleotides: TGTGCCAGCAGCGAATTTTTAGGGGAGCAGTTCTTC. Amino acid sequence: CASSEFLGEQFF. This chain uses TRBV9 with TRBJ2-1; D remains unclear. The CDR3 has 12 amino acids. CDR1 and CDR2 (germline): SGDLS, YYNGEE. Between the trimmed V and J ends, which lost 3 bases and 10 bases, there was a span of 11 bases.

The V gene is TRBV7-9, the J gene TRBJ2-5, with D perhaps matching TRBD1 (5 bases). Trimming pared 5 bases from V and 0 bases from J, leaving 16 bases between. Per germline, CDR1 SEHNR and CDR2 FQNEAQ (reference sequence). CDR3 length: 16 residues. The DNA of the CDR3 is TGTGCCAGCAGCGGAATCCCAGCAGGGAACCAAGAGACCCAGTACTTC. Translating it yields CASSGIPAGNQETQYF.

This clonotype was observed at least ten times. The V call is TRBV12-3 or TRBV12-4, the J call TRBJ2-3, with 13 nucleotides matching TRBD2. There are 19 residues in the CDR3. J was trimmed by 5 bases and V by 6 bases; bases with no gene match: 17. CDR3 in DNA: TGTGCCAGCAGCGCCGGACTAGCGGGAGCTATTTTTTCTAGAGATACGCAGTATTTT. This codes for CASSAGLAGAIFSRDTQYF.

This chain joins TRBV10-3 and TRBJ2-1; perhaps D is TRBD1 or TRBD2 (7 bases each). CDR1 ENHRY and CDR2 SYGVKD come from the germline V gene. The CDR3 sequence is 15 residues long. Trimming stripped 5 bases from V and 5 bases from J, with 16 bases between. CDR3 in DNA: TGTGCCATCAGTCCCAGGGGGGGTCGCGACAATGAGCAGTTCTTC. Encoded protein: CAISPRGGRDNEQFF.

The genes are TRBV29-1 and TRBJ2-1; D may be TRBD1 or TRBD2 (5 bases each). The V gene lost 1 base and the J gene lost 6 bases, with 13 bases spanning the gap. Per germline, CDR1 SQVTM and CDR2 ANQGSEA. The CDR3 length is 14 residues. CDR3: CSVEGGWRGNEQFF. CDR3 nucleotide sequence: TGCAGCGTTGAAGGGGGGTGGAGAGGCAATGAGCAGTTCTTC.

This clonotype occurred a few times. The CDR3 region has the DNA TGCGCCAGCAGCCAAGTAGAAAGGGGGGTCACAGATACGCAGTATTTT. Encoded protein: CASSQVERGVTDTQYF. This chain uses TRBV4-3 with TRBJ2-3; D possibly uses TRBD1 or TRBD2 (6 bases each). The germline V gene encodes CDR1 LGHNA and CDR2 YSLEER. V shed 1 base and J shed 2 bases, with 13 bases lying between them. The CDR3 is made up of 16 amino acids.

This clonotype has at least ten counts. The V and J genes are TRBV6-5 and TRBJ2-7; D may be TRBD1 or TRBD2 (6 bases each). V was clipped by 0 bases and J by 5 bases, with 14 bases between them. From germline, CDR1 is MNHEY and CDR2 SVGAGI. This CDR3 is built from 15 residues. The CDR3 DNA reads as TGTGCCAGCAGTTACTCGACGGGGGCCGGACACGAGCAGTACTTC. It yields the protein CASSYSTGAGHEQYF.

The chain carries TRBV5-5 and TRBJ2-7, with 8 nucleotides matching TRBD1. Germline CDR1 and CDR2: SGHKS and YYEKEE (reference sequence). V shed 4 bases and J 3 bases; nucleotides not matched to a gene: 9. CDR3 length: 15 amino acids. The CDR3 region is CASSQLRDRLYEQYF. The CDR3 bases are TGTGCCAGCAGCCAACTCCGGGACAGGCTCTACGAGCAGTACTTC.

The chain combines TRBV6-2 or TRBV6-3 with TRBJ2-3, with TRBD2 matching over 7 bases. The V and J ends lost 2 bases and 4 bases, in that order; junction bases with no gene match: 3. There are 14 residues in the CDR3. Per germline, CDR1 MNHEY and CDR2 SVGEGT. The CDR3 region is CASSYRTRADTQYF. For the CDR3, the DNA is TGTGCCAGCAGTTACCGGACTAGGGCAGATACGCAGTATTTT.

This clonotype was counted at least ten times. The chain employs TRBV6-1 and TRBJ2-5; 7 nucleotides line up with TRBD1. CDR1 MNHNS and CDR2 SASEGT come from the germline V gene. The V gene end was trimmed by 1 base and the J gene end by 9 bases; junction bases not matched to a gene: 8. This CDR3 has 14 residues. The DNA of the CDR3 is TGTGCCAGCAGTGAAGGGGGACAGCCTGGGGCCCAGTACTTC. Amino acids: CASSEGGQPGAQYF.

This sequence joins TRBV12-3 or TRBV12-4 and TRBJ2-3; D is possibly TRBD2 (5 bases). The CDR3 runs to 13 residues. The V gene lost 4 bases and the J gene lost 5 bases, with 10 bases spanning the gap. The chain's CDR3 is CASSWTGRDTQYF. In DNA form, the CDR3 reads TGTGCCAGCAGTTGGACTGGCAGAGATACGCAGTATTTT.

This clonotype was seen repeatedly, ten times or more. Here the CDR3 reads CASSGTSDYEQYF. The DNA for the CDR3 is TGTGCCAGCAGCGGGACTAGCGACTACGAGCAGTACTTC. The rearrangement joins TRBV7-2 to TRBJ2-7; TRBD2 agrees at 10 bases. V lost 5 bases and J lost 3; bases outside the gene matches: 1. This CDR3 region has 13 residues. Germline values: CDR1 SGHTA, CDR2 FQGNSA.

The CDR3 bases are TGTGCCAGCAGCCAGGGGGGAACATCCTACAATGAGCAGTTCTTC. This gives the protein CASSQGGTSYNEQFF. The chain links TRBV7-8 to TRBJ2-1; a possible D gene is TRBD1 (7 bases). Trimming cost V 5 bases and J 1 base, with 12 bases left between them. The length of the CDR3 is 15 residues. Germline CDR1 and CDR2: SGHVS and FQNEAQ.

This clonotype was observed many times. CDR3 loop: CASSFDRASYEQYF. Written as DNA, the CDR3 is TGCGCCAGCAGCTTCGACAGGGCCTCCTACGAGCAGTACTTC. V gene TRBV5-1 combines with J gene TRBJ2-7; 7 bases align to TRBD1. Germline trimming cut 2 bases from V and 0 bases from J; bases unmatched to any gene: 2. CDR3 length: 14 amino acids. Per the germline V gene, CDR1 is SGHRS and CDR2 is YFSETQ.

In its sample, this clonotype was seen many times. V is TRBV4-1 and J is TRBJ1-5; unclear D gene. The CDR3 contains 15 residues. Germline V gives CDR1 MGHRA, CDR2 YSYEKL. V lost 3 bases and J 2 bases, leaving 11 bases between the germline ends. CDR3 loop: CASSHLEGGNQPQHF. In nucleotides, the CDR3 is TGCGCCAGCAGCCATTTGGAGGGAGGCAATCAGCCCCAGCATTTT.